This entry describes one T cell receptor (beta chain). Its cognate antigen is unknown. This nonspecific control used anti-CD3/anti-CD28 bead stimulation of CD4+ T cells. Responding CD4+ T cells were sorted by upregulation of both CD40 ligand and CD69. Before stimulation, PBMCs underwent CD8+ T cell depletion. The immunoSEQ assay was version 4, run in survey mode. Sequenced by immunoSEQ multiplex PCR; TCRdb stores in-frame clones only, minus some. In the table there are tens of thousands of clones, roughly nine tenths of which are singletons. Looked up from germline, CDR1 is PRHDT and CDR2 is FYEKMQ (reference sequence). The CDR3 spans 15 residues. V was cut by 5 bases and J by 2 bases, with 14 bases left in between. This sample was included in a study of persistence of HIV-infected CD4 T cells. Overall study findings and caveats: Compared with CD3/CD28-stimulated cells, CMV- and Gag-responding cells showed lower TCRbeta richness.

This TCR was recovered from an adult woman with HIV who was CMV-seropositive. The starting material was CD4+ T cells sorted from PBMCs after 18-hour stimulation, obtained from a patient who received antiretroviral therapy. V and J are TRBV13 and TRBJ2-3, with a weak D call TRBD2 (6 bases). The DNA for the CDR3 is TGTGCCAGCAGCACCCGGGACTTTATCACAGATACGCAGTATTTT. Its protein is CASSTRDFITDTQYF. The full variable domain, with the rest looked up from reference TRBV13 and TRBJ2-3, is AAGVIQSPRHLIKEKRETATLKCYPIPRHDTVYWYQQGPGQDPQFLISFYEKMQSDKGSIPDRFSAQQFSDYHSELNMSSLELGDSALYFCASSTRDFITDTQYFGPGTRLTVL.